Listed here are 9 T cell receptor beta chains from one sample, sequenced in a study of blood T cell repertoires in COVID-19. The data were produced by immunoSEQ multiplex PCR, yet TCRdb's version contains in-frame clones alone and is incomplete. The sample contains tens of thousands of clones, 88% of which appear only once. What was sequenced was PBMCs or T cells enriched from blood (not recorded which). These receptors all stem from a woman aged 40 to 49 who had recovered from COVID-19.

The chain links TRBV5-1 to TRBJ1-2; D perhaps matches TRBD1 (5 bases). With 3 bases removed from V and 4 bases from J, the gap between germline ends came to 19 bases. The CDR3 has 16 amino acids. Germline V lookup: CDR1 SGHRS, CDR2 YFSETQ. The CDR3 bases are TGCGCCAGCAGCTCTGTGTCTGGAGCTCAGGGCTATGGCTACACCTTC. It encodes CASSSVSGAQGYGYTF.

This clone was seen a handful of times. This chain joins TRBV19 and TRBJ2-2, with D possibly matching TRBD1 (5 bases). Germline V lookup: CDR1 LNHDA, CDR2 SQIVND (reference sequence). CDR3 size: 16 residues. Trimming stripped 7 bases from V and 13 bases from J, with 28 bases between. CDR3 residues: CASTDEWAQGKPALFF. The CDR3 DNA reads TGTGCCAGTACCGACGAGTGGGCCCAGGGAAAGCCGGCGCTGTTTTTT.

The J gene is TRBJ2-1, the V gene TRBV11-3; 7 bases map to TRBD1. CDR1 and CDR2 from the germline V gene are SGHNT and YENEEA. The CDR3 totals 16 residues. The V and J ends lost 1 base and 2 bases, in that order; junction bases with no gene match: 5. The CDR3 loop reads CASSLVRTGAYNEQFF. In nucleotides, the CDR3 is TGTGCCAGCAGCTTAGTGCGGACAGGCGCCTACAATGAGCAGTTCTTC.

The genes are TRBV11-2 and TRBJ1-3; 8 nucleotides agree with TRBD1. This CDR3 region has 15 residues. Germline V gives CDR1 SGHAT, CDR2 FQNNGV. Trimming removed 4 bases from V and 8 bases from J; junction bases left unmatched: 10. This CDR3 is CASSSDSVGQDTIYF. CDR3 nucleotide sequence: TGTGCCAGCAGCTCCGACAGCGTGGGACAGGACACCATATATTTT.

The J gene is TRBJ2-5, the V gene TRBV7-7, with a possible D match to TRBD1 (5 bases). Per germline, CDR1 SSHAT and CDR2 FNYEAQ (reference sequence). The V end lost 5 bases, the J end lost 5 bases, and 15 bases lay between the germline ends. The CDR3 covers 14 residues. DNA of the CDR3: TGTGCCAGCAGCCCGACAGCCCTGGGGGAGACCCAGTACTTC. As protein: CASSPTALGETQYF.

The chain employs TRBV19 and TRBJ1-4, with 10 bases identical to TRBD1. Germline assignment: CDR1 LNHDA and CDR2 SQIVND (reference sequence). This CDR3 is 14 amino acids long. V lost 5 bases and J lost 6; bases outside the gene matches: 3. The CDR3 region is CASSSGTGDEKLFF. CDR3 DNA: TGTGCCAGTAGTTCCGGGACAGGGGATGAAAAACTGTTTTTT.

CDR3 nucleotides: TGTGCCAGCAGCTTAGCGCAGGCCACAGATACGCAGTATTTT. Its protein product is CASSLAQATDTQYF. V and J are TRBV7-8 and TRBJ2-3, with no clear D. The V gene's germline CDR1 is SGHVS and CDR2 FQNEAQ. V shed 0 bases and J shed 2 bases, with 6 bases lying between them. The CDR3 loop spans 14 amino acids.

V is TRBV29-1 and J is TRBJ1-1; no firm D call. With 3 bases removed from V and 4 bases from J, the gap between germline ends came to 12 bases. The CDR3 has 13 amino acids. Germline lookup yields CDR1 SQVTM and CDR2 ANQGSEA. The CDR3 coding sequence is TGCAGCGTTGAGAACGGAGGAAGCACTGAAGCTTTCTTT. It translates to CSVENGGSTEAFF.

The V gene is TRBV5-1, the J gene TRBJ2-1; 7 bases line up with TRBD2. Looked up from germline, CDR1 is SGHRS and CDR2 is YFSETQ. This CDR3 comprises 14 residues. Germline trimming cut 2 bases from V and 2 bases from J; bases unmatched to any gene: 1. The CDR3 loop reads CASSFSGPYNEQFF. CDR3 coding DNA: TGCGCCAGCAGCTTTAGCGGGCCCTACAATGAGCAGTTCTTC. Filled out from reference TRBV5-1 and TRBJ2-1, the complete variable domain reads KAGVTQTPRYLIKTRGQQVTLSCSPISGHRSVSWYQQTPGQGLQFLFEYFSETQRNKGNFPGRFSGRQFSNSRSEMNVSTLELGDSALYLCASSFSGPYNEQFFGPGTRLTVL.